Following are 20 T cell receptor beta chains from one sample sequenced in a study of T cells after yellow fever vaccination. MiXCR, run by TCRdb on the 5' RACE reads, gives a single entry per CDR3 protein. The data contain 500,000 to 650,000 distinct CDR3 sequences, roughly 12% of them seen just once; the ten biggest clones take up around an eighth. This material consisted of PBMCs, taken on the day of the yellow fever booster vaccination. The source is a man aged 30 to 39 who received the YFV17D yellow fever vaccine.

The gene calls are TRBV5-1 and TRBJ2-3; D perhaps matches TRBD1 (6 bases). Trimming cost V 7 bases and J 2 bases, with 14 bases left between them. Germline assignment: CDR1 SGHRS and CDR2 YFSETQ. This CDR3 spans 14 amino acids. This chain's CDR3 is CASLPGQTTDTQYF. CDR3 in DNA: TGCGCCAGCTTACCGGGACAAACCACAGATACGCAGTATTTT.

J is TRBJ2-5 and V is TRBV29-1, with D perhaps matching TRBD2 (6 bases). The germline V gene encodes CDR1 SQVTM and CDR2 ANQGSEA. This CDR3 is built from 12 residues. Trimming cost V 8 bases and J 6 bases, with 16 bases left between them. CDR3 DNA: TGCAGCCTCCGGGGGAGTGAGCAGACCCAGTACTTC. This gives the protein CSLRGSEQTQYF.

The genes are TRBV7-2 and TRBJ2-5; TRBD2 is a possible D gene (5 bases). The CDR3 is 14 amino acids. Germline-derived CDR1 and CDR2 are SGHTA and FQGNSA. V was shortened by 2 bases and J by 3 bases, with 10 bases between the two germline ends. CDR3 nucleotides: TGTGCCAGCAGCTTAAGGGTCGGGGAAGAGACCCAGTACTTC. Amino acids: CASSLRVGEETQYF.

The sample holds a few counts of this clonotype. The chain recombines TRBV20-1 with TRBJ2-7, with 7 bases aligning to TRBD2. Trimming removed 5 bases from V and 4 bases from J; junction bases left unmatched: 14. The germline gives CDR1 DFQATT, CDR2 SNEGSKA (reference sequence). The CDR3 extends over 15 amino acids. CDR3 bases: TGCAGTGCTGCGAACCCTATGCGGGAGCTATACGAGCAGTACTTC. Its protein product is CSAANPMRELYEQYF.

In this sample, this clonotype turned up many times. V and J are TRBV20-1 and TRBJ1-2, with 8 bases identical to TRBD1. The CDR3 runs 12 residues. Trimming at V came to 0 bases and at J to 7 bases, leaving 1 base not matched to a gene. Germline CDR1 and CDR2: DFQATT and SNEGSKA (reference sequence). CDR3 coding DNA: TGCAGTGCTAGAGAAGGACAGGGTGGCTACACCTTC. This gives the protein CSAREGQGGYTF.

The rearrangement uses TRBV5-6 and TRBJ2-1, with 9 bases fitting TRBD2. V dropped 0 bases and J dropped 1; count of bases not matched to a gene: 8. CDR3 length: 18 amino acids. CDR1 and CDR2 (germline): SGHDT, YYEEEE. DNA of the CDR3: TGTGCCAGCAGCTTGGGTCTAGCGGGAACTACTTCCTACAATGAGCAGTTCTTC. It specifies CASSLGLAGTTSYNEQFF.

Remarks on this clonotype: A much larger clone sits a single nucleotide away, making a read error possible. The J gene is TRBJ2-1, the V gene TRBV7-2, with D unclear. The CDR3 runs to 11 residues. Germline lookup yields CDR1 SGHTA and CDR2 FQGNSA. The V and J ends lost 8 bases and 7 bases respectively, with 9 bases between them. CDR3 DNA: TGTGCCAGCTTTACAGCTAATGAGCAGTTCTTC. This codes for CASFTANEQFF.

This clonotype was picked up a small number of times. This sequence joins TRBV20-1 and TRBJ1-1, with D perhaps TRBD1 (5 bases). Germline-derived CDR1 and CDR2 are DFQATT and SNEGSKA (reference sequence). The ends were cut back, 1 base at V and 1 base at J, with 7 bases in the middle. The CDR3 has 13 residues. CDR3 DNA sequence: TGCAGTGCTAGAGGGGGCGGGAACACTGAAGCTTTCTTT. It is translated as CSARGGGNTEAFF.

The CDR3 loop reads CASIGVSYNEQFF. The CDR3 DNA follows: TGTGCCAGTATCGGAGTCTCCTACAATGAGCAGTTCTTC. This chain joins TRBV19 and TRBJ2-1, with D unclear. Germline CDR1 reads LNHDA; CDR2 reads SQIVND (reference sequence). The CDR3 loop spans 13 amino acids. The germline V and J ends were trimmed by 7 bases and 0 bases, with 7 bases remaining between them.

There are a few counts of this clonotype. CDR3 DNA sequence: TGTGCACTGAGCCAGGGGGAGTTGACCACCGGGGAGCTGTTTTTT. Encoded protein: CALSQGELTTGELFF. The chain couples TRBV12-3 or TRBV12-4 to TRBJ2-2, with 7 bases identical to TRBD1. CDR3 length: 15 residues.

Ten or more counts support this clonotype. CDR3 sequence reads: CASSAGGTTNEKLFF. The CDR3 region has the DNA TGTGCCAGCAGTGCAGGGGGCACAACTAATGAAAAACTGTTTTTT. V and J are TRBV28 and TRBJ1-4; the match to TRBD1 covers 8 bases. After removal of 5 bases from V and 0 bases from J, the junction contained 2 bases not matched to a gene. This CDR3 is 15 amino acids long. The germline gives CDR1 MDHEN, CDR2 SYDVKM. Complete variable domain (other parts from reference TRBV28 and TRBJ1-4): DVKVTQSSRYLVKRTGEKVFLECVQDMDHENMFWYRQDPGLGLRLIYFSYDVKMKEKGDIPEGYSVSREKKERFSLILESASTNQTSMYLCASSAGGTTNEKLFFGSGTQLSVL.

This rearrangement joins TRBV7-9 to TRBJ2-2, with a weak D call TRBD1 (5 bases). The CDR3 spans 15 residues. Germline V gene data show CDR1 as SEHNR and CDR2 as FQNEAQ (reference sequence). Trimming removed 7 bases from V and 1 base from J, with 13 bases in between. The CDR3 nucleotides read TGTGCCAGCACCCCCGACAGACGGAACACCGGGGAGCTGTTTTTT. Its protein product is CASTPDRRNTGELFF.

This clonotype occurred many times. The chain carries TRBV5-1 and TRBJ2-7; tentatively, D is TRBD1 (6 bases). The ends were cut back, 9 bases at V and 6 bases at J, with 7 bases in the middle. The germline V gene encodes CDR1 SGHRS and CDR2 YFSETQ. The CDR3 runs to 9 residues. The CDR3 here is CAKGVEQYF. CDR3 in DNA: TGCGCCAAGGGGGTCGAGCAGTACTTC.

This clonotype was seen a handful of times. The CDR3 region is CASSWNRGLFSPLHF. The CDR3 bases are TGTGCCAGCAGTTGGAACAGGGGGCTTTTCTCACCCCTCCACTTT. The rearrangement links TRBV6-5 to TRBJ1-6; 9 nucleotides agree with TRBD1. V gave up 4 bases and J gave up 10 bases; unmatched junction bases: 8. The germline V gene has CDR1 MNHEY and CDR2 SVGAGI. The CDR3 contains 15 residues.

The rearrangement links TRBV6-2 or TRBV6-3 to TRBJ2-5; D unclear. Germline V CDR1 and CDR2: MNHEY, SVGEGT. The ends were cut back, 5 bases at V and 4 bases at J, with 11 bases in the middle. This CDR3 region has 13 residues. The chain's CDR3 is CASSVGIRETQYF. The CDR3 DNA reads TGTGCCAGCAGTGTAGGAATCAGAGAGACCCAGTACTTC.

There are many counts of this clonotype. V gene TRBV5-1 combines with J gene TRBJ2-4; tentatively, D is TRBD2 (5 bases). The CDR3 has 11 residues. From germline, CDR1 is SGHRS and CDR2 YFSETQ. V was trimmed by 2 bases and J by 9 bases, leaving 6 bases between them. The CDR3 loop reads CASSLSGIQYF. CDR3 DNA sequence: TGCGCCAGCAGCTTAAGCGGCATTCAGTACTTC.

This clonotype has just a few counts. The chain links TRBV29-1 to TRBJ1-2; D gene uncertain. Trimming pared 3 bases from V and 8 bases from J, leaving 4 bases between. Germline CDR1 SQVTM, CDR2 ANQGSEA. CDR3 length equals 9 residues. The CDR3 coding sequence is TGCAGCGTTGACAGGGGCTACACCTTC. Translation: CSVDRGYTF.

This clonotype was found a few times. This chain connects TRBV6-5 to TRBJ2-3, with 13 nucleotides matching TRBD2. Unmatched junction bases numbered 7, after V lost 6 bases and J lost 1 base. The CDR3 is made up of 17 amino acids. Germline loops: CDR1 MNHEY, CDR2 SVGAGI. This chain's CDR3 is CASSYRTSGSGTDTQYF. The CDR3 DNA reads TGTGCCAGCAGCTACCGGACTAGCGGGAGTGGCACAGATACGCAGTATTTT.

This clonotype showed up just a few times. The J gene is TRBJ1-1, the V gene TRBV13; 9 bases match TRBD1. The junction had 3 bases not matched to a gene; V was cut back by 8 bases and J by 5 bases. CDR3 length: 12 residues. Germline CDR1 PRHDT, CDR2 FYEKMQ (reference sequence). The CDR3: CASLGTGTEAFF. The CDR3 DNA is TGTGCCAGCTTAGGGACAGGGACTGAAGCTTTCTTT.

The rearrangement uses TRBV4-3 and TRBJ2-5, with D perhaps assigned TRBD1 or TRBD2 (5 bases each). CDR3 length: 15 residues. Trimming shortened V by 1 base and J by 1 base, and 10 bases separated the two germline ends. Germline assignment: CDR1 LGHNA and CDR2 YSLEER. CDR3 residues: CASSQGEGLQETQYF. The CDR3 region has the DNA TGCGCCAGCAGCCAAGGAGAGGGGCTCCAAGAGACCCAGTACTTC.